This T cell receptor beta chain was sequenced for a study of OX40 agonist ivuxolimab in advanced cancers. Clones were sequenced by immunoSEQ multiplex PCR, and TCRdb holds only the in-frame ones, with some missing. The sample contains fewer than 85,000 clones, 90% of which appear only once. The TCR originated in an adult with an advanced solid tumor such as melanoma, head and neck, liver or kidney cancer. Source: CD4+ or CD8+ T cells sorted from blood, taken in a trial of the OX40 agonist ivuxolimab.

The CDR3 sequence is CASSYTGGLYSTDTQYF. CDR3 nucleotides: TGTGCCAGCAGCTACACTGGGGGCCTCTATAGCACAGATACGCAGTATTTT. The V and J genes are TRBV25-1 and TRBJ2-3, with D tentatively TRBD1 (6 bases). Between the trimmed V and J ends, which lost 6 bases and 0 bases, there was a span of 19 bases. Germline values: CDR1 MGHDK, CDR2 SYGVNS. The CDR3 covers 17 residues.